These 21 T cell receptor beta chains were sequenced from one sample in a study of patients and donors after allogeneic stem cell transplantation. TCRdb passed the RT-PCR reads through MiXCR, listing each CDR3 protein once. The sample holds approximately 200,000 distinct CDR3 sequences, roughly 13% seen once. The source material was blood, either unsorted or a sorted T cell fraction (not recorded which). These receptors all come from a human donor who was either an allogeneic HSCT recipient or a stem cell or donor lymphocyte infusion donor (not recorded which). It is not recorded whose cells these are; they may come from a transplant donor.

This clonotype was seen only a few times. The rearrangement joins TRBV5-1 to TRBJ1-1; 7 nucleotides agree with TRBD1. V lost 1 base, J lost 6 bases, and 6 bases stayed unmatched. Germline-derived CDR1 and CDR2 are SGHRS and YFSETQ. This CDR3 has 14 residues. CDR3 bases: TGCGCCAGCAGCTTGCCGGGGCAGGGGGCTGAAGCTTTCTTT. Translated, it gives CASSLPGQGAEAFF. The complete variable domain, with remaining parts taken from reference TRBV5-1 and TRBJ1-1, reads KAGVTQTPRYLIKTRGQQVTLSCSPISGHRSVSWYQQTPGQGLQFLFEYFSETQRNKGNFPGRFSGRQFSNSRSEMNVSTLELGDSALYLCASSLPGQGAEAFFGQGTRLTVV.

The table lists this clonotype with a few counts. CDR3 in amino acids: CASRRDGSYEQYF. In DNA, the CDR3 is TGTGCCAGCAGGCGGGACGGCTCCTACGAGCAGTACTTC. The rearrangement uses TRBV7-9 and TRBJ2-7, with a possible D match to TRBD2 (6 bases). CDR3 length equals 13 residues. Trimming took 6 bases from V and 0 from J, leaving 9 bases between them. Germline V gene data show CDR1 as SEHNR and CDR2 as FQNEAQ (reference sequence).

The rearrangement uses TRBV5-3 and TRBJ2-3; 7 nucleotides line up with TRBD1. TRBV5-3 is known as an ORF, though its function is uncertain. This CDR3 has 16 residues. J gave up 5 bases and V 4 bases, and 13 bases lay outside the gene matches. CDR3 DNA sequence: TGTGCCAGAAGCCCACCACCTACAGGGGTTGAAGATACGCAGTATTTT. Translating gives CARSPPPTGVEDTQYF.

A few counts support this clonotype. CDR3 protein: CASSQGTSGGSETQYF. CDR3 nucleotides: TGTGCCAGCAGCCAAGGAACTAGCGGGGGAAGTGAGACCCAGTACTTC. The V and J genes are TRBV4-2 and TRBJ2-5, with 11 bases identical to TRBD2. The V and J ends lost 1 base and 5 bases, in that order; junction bases with no gene match: 6. Germline V gene data show CDR1 as LGHNA and CDR2 as YNFKEQ. The CDR3 totals 16 residues.

The CDR3 DNA reads as TGCGCCAGCAGCTGGGACAGTGCTGACTCTGGGGCCAACGTCCTGACTTTC. It codes for CASSWDSADSGANVLTF. The genes are TRBV5-1 and TRBJ2-6; TRBD1 matches at 7 bases. The CDR3 consists of 17 residues. V was pared by 3 bases and J by 0 bases, with 6 bases of the junction left unmatched. CDR1 SGHRS and CDR2 YFSETQ come from the germline V gene.

The V call is TRBV29-1, the J call TRBJ2-2; TRBD1 matches at 7 bases. The CDR3 sequence is 15 residues long. J lost 4 bases, V lost 6 bases, and 11 bases had no gene match. Germline CDR1 SQVTM, CDR2 ANQGSEA. The CDR3 here is CSVGVRGRGTGELFF. The CDR3 nucleotides are TGCAGCGTGGGTGTGAGGGGGCGCGGCACCGGGGAGCTGTTTTTT.

The CDR3 DNA sequence: TGTGCCAGCTCACCAGATACAGGGGACTCTGGAAACACCATATATTTT. As protein: CASSPDTGDSGNTIYF. V usage is TRBV18 and J usage is TRBJ1-3, with TRBD1 matching 7 bases. CDR1 is KGHSH, CDR2 LQKENI, per germline. The CDR3 has 16 residues. V shed 2 bases and J 0 bases; nucleotides not matched to a gene: 4.

This clonotype came up many times. This sequence joins TRBV20-1 and TRBJ2-2; D is unresolved. This CDR3 spans 14 amino acids. CDR1 is DFQATT, CDR2 SNEGSKA, per germline (reference sequence). V gave up 0 bases and J gave up 1 base, with 6 bases separating them. The CDR3 is CSARDGVNTGELFF. The CDR3 coding sequence is TGCAGTGCTAGAGATGGGGTGAACACCGGGGAGCTGTTTTTT.

This clonotype was observed a few times. This chain connects TRBV10-3 to TRBJ1-1; the D gene is possibly TRBD1 (6 bases). The germline V gene encodes CDR1 ENHRY and CDR2 SYGVKD. V dropped 4 bases and J dropped 7 bases, with 13 bases sitting between them. The CDR3 length is 13 residues. CDR3 nucleotides: TGTGCCATCAGTGGGGACACCCGGGGTGAAGCTTTCTTT. Translation gives CAISGDTRGEAFF.

V is TRBV3-1 and J is TRBJ2-7; D could derive from TRBD1 or TRBD2 (7 bases each). The germline gives CDR1 LGHDT, CDR2 YNNKEL (reference sequence). V shed 2 bases and J shed 5 bases, with 19 bases lying between them. The CDR3 covers 16 residues. CDR3 nucleotides: TGTGCCAGCAGCCAAACCTACAGGGGAGCGGGGAACGAGCAGTACTTC. It yields the protein CASSQTYRGAGNEQYF.

The chain carries TRBV10-2 and TRBJ1-1, with TRBD1 as a possible D gene (5 bases). Germline V gene data show CDR1 as WSHSY and CDR2 as SAAADI. This CDR3 is built from 12 residues. Trimming removed 8 bases from V and 6 bases from J, with 13 bases in between. Here the CDR3 DNA reads TGCGCCAGCGGAAGGAGGGGTGCTGAAGCTTTCTTT. It codes for CASGRRGAEAFF.

This clonotype was counted a few times. The chain joins TRBV30 to TRBJ2-5; D perhaps matches TRBD2 (5 bases). Deletions cut 2 bases from V and 3 bases from J, with 10 bases between. This CDR3 has 13 amino acids. CDR1 and CDR2 from the germline V gene are GTSNPN and SVGIG (reference sequence). CDR3 protein: CAWSRTREETQYF. Here the CDR3 DNA reads TGTGCCTGGAGTAGAACTAGAGAAGAGACCCAGTACTTC.

The rearrangement links TRBV9 to TRBJ2-5, with TRBD1 matching over 8 bases. This CDR3 spans 16 amino acids. Germline V gene sequence: CDR1 SGDLS, CDR2 YYNGEE. The J segment lost 5 bases and the V segment lost 5 bases, leaving 14 bases of the junction unmatched. The CDR3 spells CASSEQGQGFWETQYF. The CDR3 nucleotides are TGTGCCAGCAGTGAACAAGGACAGGGCTTTTGGGAGACCCAGTACTTC.

The rearrangement links TRBV6-2 or TRBV6-3 to TRBJ1-2; no clear D gene. V lost 6 bases, J lost 4 bases, and 6 bases lay in between. CDR1 is MNHEY and CDR2 is SVGEGT in the germline V gene. This CDR3 has 11 residues. The CDR3 sequence is CASSDFYGYTF. For the CDR3, the DNA is TGTGCCAGCAGCGACTTCTATGGCTACACCTTC.

This clonotype occurred a few times. The V gene is TRBV27, the J gene TRBJ2-7; maybe TRBD2 (5 bases). V was shortened by 3 bases and J by 0 bases, with 12 bases between the two germline ends. The CDR3 loop spans 15 amino acids. The germline CDR1 and CDR2 sequences are MNHEY and SMNVEV (reference sequence). CDR3 coding DNA: TGTGCCAGCAGTTTTGTTGGGAGCCGCTCCTACGAGCAGTACTTC. Residues: CASSFVGSRSYEQYF.

This clonotype was seen only a few times. V gene TRBV20-1 combines with J gene TRBJ2-7; D is ambiguous. CDR3 length equals 12 residues. CDR1 and CDR2 (germline): DFQATT, SNEGSKA (reference sequence). V was cut by 2 bases and J by 3 bases, with 8 bases left in between. The CDR3 is CSARSGDYEQYF. CDR3 coding DNA: TGCAGTGCTAGATCTGGGGACTACGAGCAGTACTTC.

This clonotype has at least ten counts. The rearrangement joins TRBV7-2 to TRBJ2-1; D gene unclear. Trimming took 1 base from V and 7 from J, leaving 14 bases between them. In germline, CDR1 is SGHTA, CDR2 FQGNSA. The length of the CDR3 is 15 residues. CDR3 sequence: CASSLVRIHSNEQFF. CDR3 bases: TGTGCCAGCAGCTTAGTTCGAATACACTCGAATGAGCAGTTCTTC.

This chain joins TRBV6-6 and TRBJ2-7; 10 positions agree with TRBD2. CDR1 and CDR2 from the germline V gene are MNHNY and SVGAGI (reference sequence). This CDR3 spans 13 amino acids. The trim removed 5 bases at V and 4 bases at J, leaving 2 bases unmatched. CDR3 sequence reads: CASSQRGGYEQYF. The CDR3 DNA is TGTGCCAGCAGTCAGCGGGGGGGTTACGAGCAGTACTTC.

This clonotype was recorded at least ten times. V gene TRBV5-6 combines with J gene TRBJ1-1; 7 bases map to TRBD1. Germline lookup yields CDR1 SGHDT and CDR2 YYEEEE. V lost 0 bases and J lost 5; bases outside the gene matches: 4. CDR3 size: 14 residues. CDR3 bases: TGTGCCAGCAGCTTGGAGGGGGCTGGTACTGAAGCTTTCTTT. The encoded protein is CASSLEGAGTEAFF.

In its sample, this clonotype was seen a few times. The chain combines TRBV10-3 with TRBJ2-1, with D uncertain. The CDR3 is made up of 11 amino acids. Germline assignment: CDR1 ENHRY and CDR2 SYGVKD. V lost 5 bases and J 7 bases, leaving 6 bases between the germline ends. In DNA, the CDR3 is TGTGCCATCAGTCCATCTAATGAGCAGTTCTTC. It translates to CAISPSNEQFF.

This clonotype was counted between two and nine times. The V and J genes are TRBV20-1 and TRBJ2-3, with a possible D match to TRBD2 (5 bases). Germline V CDR1 and CDR2: DFQATT, SNEGSKA (reference sequence). V lost 0 bases, J lost 6 bases, and 22 bases lay in between. The CDR3 has 17 amino acids. The CDR3 is CSARDQGFAGQRDTQYF. The CDR3 DNA follows: TGCAGTGCTAGAGATCAAGGGTTCGCAGGCCAGCGGGATACGCAGTATTTT.